A single sample is the source of the 16 T cell receptor beta chains below, sequenced in a study of cytomegalovirus exposure and HLA in healthy donors. PCR amplification relied on 60 Vbeta primers (plus 13 Jbeta primers). Some clones are missing from TCRdb's copy, which holds only in-frame ones; the method was immunoSEQ multiplex PCR. Seen here are 100,000 to 150,000 clones, 50% to 80% observed once, and the top ten hold roughly 8.6%. The material sequenced was PBMCs. The origin of the receptors is a woman aged 40-49 years in good health and CMV-seropositive.

This chain links TRBV6-5 with TRBJ2-7, with 7 nucleotides matching TRBD2. CDR1 is MNHEY and CDR2 is SVGAGI in the germline V gene. Germline trimming cut 6 bases from V and 0 bases from J; bases unmatched to any gene: 8. CDR3 length equals 15 residues. The CDR3 nucleotides read TGTGCCAGCAGCGCCGAGGCTAGCGGCTCCTACGAGCAGTACTTC. Translated: CASSAEASGSYEQYF.

The chain uses TRBV18 and TRBJ1-2; 9 positions match TRBD1. This CDR3 comprises 14 residues. Germline V CDR1 and CDR2: KGHSH, LQKENI. The V and J ends lost 6 bases and 6 bases, in that order; junction bases with no gene match: 8. CDR3 sequence: CASSPRDRVNGYTF. The DNA for the CDR3 is TGTGCCAGCTCCCCTCGGGACAGGGTAAATGGCTACACCTTC.

The V call is TRBV5-1, the J call TRBJ2-3, with TRBD1 identical over 11 bases. CDR3 length equals 18 residues. V lost 4 bases and J lost 3; bases outside the gene matches: 13. CDR1 is SGHRS, CDR2 YFSETQ, per germline. CDR3 sequence: CASSRTGGERWITDTQYF. CDR3 nucleotide sequence: TGCGCCAGCAGCAGGACAGGGGGCGAACGATGGATTACAGATACGCAGTATTTT.

The chain uses TRBV9 and TRBJ2-7; TRBD2 is a possible D gene (5 bases). This CDR3 has 13 residues. V was pared by 0 bases and J by 3 bases, with 7 bases between. Germline V gene data show CDR1 as SGDLS and CDR2 as YYNGEE. CDR3 in amino acids: CASSVGTSYEQYF. The CDR3 DNA follows: TGTGCCAGCAGCGTAGGAACTAGCTACGAGCAGTACTTC. Looking up the rest from reference TRBV9 and TRBJ2-7 gives the full variable domain: DSGVTQTPKHLITATGQRVTLRCSPRSGDLSVYWYQQSLDQGLQFLIQYYNGEERAKGNILERFSAQQFPDLHSELNLSSLELGDSALYFCASSVGTSYEQYFGPGTRLTVT.

The gene calls are TRBV7-2 and TRBJ2-1; 10 bases fit TRBD2. The CDR3 is 15 residues long. V lost 3 bases to trimming and J lost 6 bases; unmatched junction nucleotides: 5. The germline gives CDR1 SGHTA, CDR2 FQGNSA. Here the CDR3 reads CASSFSGTSVNEQFF. In DNA, the CDR3 is TGTGCCAGCAGCTTCTCCGGGACTAGCGTCAATGAGCAGTTCTTC. Drawing the rest from reference TRBV7-2 and TRBJ2-1, the complete variable domain is GAGVSQSPSNKVTEKGKDVELRCDPISGHTALYWYRQSLGQGLEFLIYFQGNSAPDKSGLPSDRFSAERTGGSVSTLTIQRTQQEDSAVYLCASSFSGTSVNEQFFGPGTRLTVL.

The V gene is TRBV15, the J gene TRBJ2-1; the match to TRBD2 covers 11 bases. V lost 5 bases and J lost 8; bases outside the gene matches: 11. The length of the CDR3 is 16 residues. Germline V gene lookup returns CDR1 LNHNV and CDR2 YYDKDF (reference sequence). DNA of the CDR3: TGTGCCACCAGCCTTAGTACTAGCGGGAGAAGGTATGAGCAGTTCTTC. It translates to CATSLSTSGRRYEQFF. Supplemented by reference TRBV15 and TRBJ2-1, the full variable domain reads DAMVIQNPRYQVTQFGKPVTLSCSQTLNHNVMYWYQQKSSQAPKLLFHYYDKDFNNEADTPDNFQSRRPNTSFCFLDIRSPGLGDTAMYLCATSLSTSGRRYEQFFGPGTRLTVL.

This chain joins TRBV4-2 and TRBJ2-7; 14 bases are a match to TRBD2. The CDR3 sequence is 16 residues long. V was clipped by 2 bases and J by 7 bases; unmatched bases: 7. CDR1 is LGHNA and CDR2 is YNFKEQ in the germline V gene. The CDR3 reads CASSQPGTSGGGEQYF. The CDR3 bases are TGTGCCAGCAGCCAACCCGGGACTAGCGGGGGCGGAGAGCAGTACTTC.

The rearrangement links TRBV30 to TRBJ1-1, with D maybe TRBD1 (6 bases). V was trimmed by 0 bases and J by 6 bases, leaving 8 bases between them. Germline lookup yields CDR1 GTSNPN and CDR2 SVGIG (reference sequence). There are 12 residues in the CDR3. The CDR3 DNA reads as TGTGCCTGGAGTGTAGGGGGTCCTGAAGCTTTCTTT. It yields the protein CAWSVGGPEAFF.

The chain combines TRBV18 with TRBJ2-7; 10 nucleotides agree with TRBD1. This CDR3 comprises 15 residues. From germline, CDR1 is KGHSH and CDR2 LQKENI. V was clipped by 4 bases and J by 5 bases; unmatched bases: 8. The chain's CDR3 is CASSLRTGGINEQYF. CDR3 sequence (DNA): TGTGCCAGCTCACTACGGACAGGGGGTATAAACGAGCAGTACTTC.

This clone appeared once. The chain's CDR3 is CASSEVSNEQFF. DNA for the CDR3: TGTGCCAGCAGTGAAGTGTCGAATGAGCAGTTCTTC. V is TRBV6-1 and J is TRBJ2-1; D unresolved. The CDR3 is 12 amino acids. The germline CDR1 and CDR2 sequences are MNHNS and SASEGT. V gave up 1 base and J gave up 7 bases, with 5 bases separating them.

The V gene is TRBV2, the J gene TRBJ2-7, with 7 bases fitting TRBD1. CDR3 length equals 13 residues. With 3 bases clipped from V and 4 bases from J, the junction kept 3 bases outside the gene matches. The germline V gene encodes CDR1 SNHLY and CDR2 FYNNEI. The CDR3 here is CASSDRGSYEQYF. The DNA for the CDR3 is TGTGCCAGCAGTGACAGGGGGTCGTACGAGCAGTACTTC.

The CDR3 DNA reads as TGCAGCGTAGACGGGACAGGGGGCCACGAGCAGTACTTC. Protein sequence: CSVDGTGGHEQYF. The chain is built from TRBV29-1 and TRBJ2-5, with TRBD1 matching over 12 bases. The J call may not be correct, given that the DNA end is closer to TRBJ2-7. In germline, CDR1 is SQVTM, CDR2 ANQGSEA. The CDR3 spans 13 residues.

This clone is labeled as medium-sized. CDR3 in amino acids: CASSSGGVISPLHF. The CDR3 DNA is TGCGCCAGCAGCTCTGGAGGGGTGATTTCACCCCTCCACTTT. The V gene is TRBV5-1, the J gene TRBJ1-6, with D possibly matching TRBD1 (5 bases). Germline-derived CDR1 and CDR2 are SGHRS and YFSETQ. The CDR3 length is 14 residues. Trimming cost V 3 bases and J 9 bases, with 13 bases left between them.

V gene TRBV2 combines with J gene TRBJ2-1; 11 bases are shared with TRBD2. V gave up 2 bases and J gave up 9 bases; unmatched junction bases: 6. CDR3 length: 15 residues. The germline gives CDR1 SNHLY, CDR2 FYNNEI. In nucleotides, the CDR3 is TGTGCCAGCAGTGAAACACTAGCGGGAGTTCGTGAGCAGTTCTTC. This codes for CASSETLAGVREQFF.

The chain links TRBV6-5 to TRBJ2-6; D is possibly TRBD1 (6 bases). The CDR3 covers 16 residues. The germline V gene has CDR1 MNHEY and CDR2 SVGAGI. V lost 2 bases and J lost 2, with 10 bases in between. Here the CDR3 reads CASSYVRGPGANVLTF. CDR3 sequence (DNA): TGTGCCAGCAGTTACGTCAGGGGACCTGGGGCCAACGTCCTGACTTTC.

The V and J genes are TRBV6-5 and TRBJ2-7; TRBD1 is a possible D gene (6 bases). V dropped 0 bases and J dropped 3 bases, with 12 bases sitting between them. The CDR3 runs 15 residues. Germline V gene data show CDR1 as MNHEY and CDR2 as SVGAGI. CDR3 DNA: TGTGCCAGCAGTTACTCAGAGGCAGGGGACTACGAGCAGTACTTC. This encodes CASSYSEAGDYEQYF.